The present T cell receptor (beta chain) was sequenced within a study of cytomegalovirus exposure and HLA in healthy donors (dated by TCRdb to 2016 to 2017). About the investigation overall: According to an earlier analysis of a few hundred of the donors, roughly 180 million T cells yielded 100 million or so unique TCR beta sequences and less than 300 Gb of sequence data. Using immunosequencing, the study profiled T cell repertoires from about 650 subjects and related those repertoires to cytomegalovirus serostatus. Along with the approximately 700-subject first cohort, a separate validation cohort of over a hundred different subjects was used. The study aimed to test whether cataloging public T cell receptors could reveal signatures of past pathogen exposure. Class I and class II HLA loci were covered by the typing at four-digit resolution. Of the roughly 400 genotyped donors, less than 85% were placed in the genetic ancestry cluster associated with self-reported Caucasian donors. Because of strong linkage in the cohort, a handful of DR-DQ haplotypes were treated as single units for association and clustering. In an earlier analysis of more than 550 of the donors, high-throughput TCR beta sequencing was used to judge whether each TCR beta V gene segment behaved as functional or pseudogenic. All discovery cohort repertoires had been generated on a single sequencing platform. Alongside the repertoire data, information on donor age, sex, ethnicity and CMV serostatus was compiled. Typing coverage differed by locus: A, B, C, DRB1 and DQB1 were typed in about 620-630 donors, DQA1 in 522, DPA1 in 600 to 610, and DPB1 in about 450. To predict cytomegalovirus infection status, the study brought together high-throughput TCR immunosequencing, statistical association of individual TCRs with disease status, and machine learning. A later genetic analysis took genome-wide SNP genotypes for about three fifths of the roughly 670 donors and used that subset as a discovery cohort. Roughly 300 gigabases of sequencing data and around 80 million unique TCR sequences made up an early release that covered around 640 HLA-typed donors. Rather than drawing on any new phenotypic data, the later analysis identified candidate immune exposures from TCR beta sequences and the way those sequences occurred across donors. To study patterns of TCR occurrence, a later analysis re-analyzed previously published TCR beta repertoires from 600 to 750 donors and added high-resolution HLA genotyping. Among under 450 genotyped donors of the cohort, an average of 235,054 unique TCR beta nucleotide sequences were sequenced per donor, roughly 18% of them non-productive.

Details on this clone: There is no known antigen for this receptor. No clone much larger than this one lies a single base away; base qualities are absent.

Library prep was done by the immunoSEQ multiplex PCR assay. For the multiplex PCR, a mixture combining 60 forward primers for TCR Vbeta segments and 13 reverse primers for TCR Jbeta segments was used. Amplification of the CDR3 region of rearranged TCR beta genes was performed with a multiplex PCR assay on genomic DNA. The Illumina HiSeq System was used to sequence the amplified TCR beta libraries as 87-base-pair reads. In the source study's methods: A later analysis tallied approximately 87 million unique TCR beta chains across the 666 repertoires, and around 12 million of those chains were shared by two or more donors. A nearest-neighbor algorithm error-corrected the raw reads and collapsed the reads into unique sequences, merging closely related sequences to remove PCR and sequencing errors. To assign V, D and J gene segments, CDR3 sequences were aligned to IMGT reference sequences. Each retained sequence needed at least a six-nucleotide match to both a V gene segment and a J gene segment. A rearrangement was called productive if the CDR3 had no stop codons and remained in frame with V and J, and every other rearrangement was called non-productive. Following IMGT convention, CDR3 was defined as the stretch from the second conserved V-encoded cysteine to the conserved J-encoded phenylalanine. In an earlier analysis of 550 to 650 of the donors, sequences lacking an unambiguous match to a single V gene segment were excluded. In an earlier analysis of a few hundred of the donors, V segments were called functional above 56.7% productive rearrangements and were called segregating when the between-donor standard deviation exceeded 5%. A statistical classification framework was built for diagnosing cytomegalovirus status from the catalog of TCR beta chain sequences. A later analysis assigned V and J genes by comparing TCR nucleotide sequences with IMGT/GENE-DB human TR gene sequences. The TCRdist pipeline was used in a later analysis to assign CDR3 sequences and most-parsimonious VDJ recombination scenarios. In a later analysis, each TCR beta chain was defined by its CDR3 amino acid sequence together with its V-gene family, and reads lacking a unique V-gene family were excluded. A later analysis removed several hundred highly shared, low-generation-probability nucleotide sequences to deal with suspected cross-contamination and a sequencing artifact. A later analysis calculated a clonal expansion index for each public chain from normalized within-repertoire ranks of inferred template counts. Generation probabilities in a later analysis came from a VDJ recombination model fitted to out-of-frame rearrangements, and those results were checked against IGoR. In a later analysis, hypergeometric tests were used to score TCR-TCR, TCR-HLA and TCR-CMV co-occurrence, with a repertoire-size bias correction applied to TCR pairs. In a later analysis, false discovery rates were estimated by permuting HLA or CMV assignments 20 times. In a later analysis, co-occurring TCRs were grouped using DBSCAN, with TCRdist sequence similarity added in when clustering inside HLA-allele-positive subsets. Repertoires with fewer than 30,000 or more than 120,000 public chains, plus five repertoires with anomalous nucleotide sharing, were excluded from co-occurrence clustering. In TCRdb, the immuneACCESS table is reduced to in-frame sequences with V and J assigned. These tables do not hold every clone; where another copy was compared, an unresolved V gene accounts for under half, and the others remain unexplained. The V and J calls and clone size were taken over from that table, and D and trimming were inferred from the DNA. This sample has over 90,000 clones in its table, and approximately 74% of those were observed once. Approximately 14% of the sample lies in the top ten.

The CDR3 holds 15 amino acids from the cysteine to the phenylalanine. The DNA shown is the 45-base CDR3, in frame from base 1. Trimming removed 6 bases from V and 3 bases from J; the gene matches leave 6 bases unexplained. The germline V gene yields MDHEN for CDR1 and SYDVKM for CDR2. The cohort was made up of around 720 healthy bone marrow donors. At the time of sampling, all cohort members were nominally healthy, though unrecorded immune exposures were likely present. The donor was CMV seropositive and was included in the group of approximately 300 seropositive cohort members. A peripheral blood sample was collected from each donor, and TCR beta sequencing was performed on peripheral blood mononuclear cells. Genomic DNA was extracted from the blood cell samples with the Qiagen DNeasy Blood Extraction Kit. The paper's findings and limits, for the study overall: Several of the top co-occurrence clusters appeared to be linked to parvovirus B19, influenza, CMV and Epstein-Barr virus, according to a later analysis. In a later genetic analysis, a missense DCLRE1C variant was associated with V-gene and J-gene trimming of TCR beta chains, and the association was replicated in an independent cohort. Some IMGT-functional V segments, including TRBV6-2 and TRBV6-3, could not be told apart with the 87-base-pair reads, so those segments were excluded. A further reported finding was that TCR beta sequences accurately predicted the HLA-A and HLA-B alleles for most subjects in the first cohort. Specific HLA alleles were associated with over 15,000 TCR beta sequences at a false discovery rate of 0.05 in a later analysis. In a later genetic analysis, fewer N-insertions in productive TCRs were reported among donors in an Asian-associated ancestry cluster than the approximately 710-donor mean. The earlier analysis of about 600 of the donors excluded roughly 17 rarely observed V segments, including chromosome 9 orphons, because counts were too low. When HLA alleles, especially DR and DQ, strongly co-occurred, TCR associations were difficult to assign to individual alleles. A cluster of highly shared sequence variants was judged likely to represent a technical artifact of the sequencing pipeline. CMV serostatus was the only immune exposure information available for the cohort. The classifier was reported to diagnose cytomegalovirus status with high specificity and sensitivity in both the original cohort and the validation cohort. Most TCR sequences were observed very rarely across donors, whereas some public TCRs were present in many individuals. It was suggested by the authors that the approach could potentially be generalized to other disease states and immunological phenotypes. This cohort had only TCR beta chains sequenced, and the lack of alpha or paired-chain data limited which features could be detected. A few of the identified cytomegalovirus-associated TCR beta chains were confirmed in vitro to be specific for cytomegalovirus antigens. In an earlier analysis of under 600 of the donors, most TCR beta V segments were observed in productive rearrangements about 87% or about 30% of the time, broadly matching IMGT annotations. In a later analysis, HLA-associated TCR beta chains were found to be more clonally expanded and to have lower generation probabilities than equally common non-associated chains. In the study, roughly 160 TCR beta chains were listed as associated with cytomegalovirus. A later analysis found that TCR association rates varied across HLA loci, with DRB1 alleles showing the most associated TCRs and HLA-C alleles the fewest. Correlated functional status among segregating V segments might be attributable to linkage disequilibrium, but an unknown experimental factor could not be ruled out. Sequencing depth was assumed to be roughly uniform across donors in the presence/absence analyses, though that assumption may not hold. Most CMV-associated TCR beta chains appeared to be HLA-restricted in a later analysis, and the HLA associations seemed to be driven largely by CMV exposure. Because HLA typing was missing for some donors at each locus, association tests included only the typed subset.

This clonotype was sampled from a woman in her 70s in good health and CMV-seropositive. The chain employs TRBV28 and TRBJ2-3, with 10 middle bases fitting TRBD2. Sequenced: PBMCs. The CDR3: CASRRAGGPTDTQYF. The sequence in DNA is TGTGCCAGCAGAAGAGCGGGAGGGCCGACAGATACGCAGTATTTT. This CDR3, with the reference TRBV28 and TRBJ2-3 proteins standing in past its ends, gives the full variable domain DVKVTQSSRYLVKRTGEKVFLECVQDMDHENMFWYRQDPGLGLRLIYFSYDVKMKEKGDIPEGYSVSREKKERFSLILESASTNQTSMYLCASRRAGGPTDTQYFGPGTRLTVL.